The 2 T cell receptor beta chains below all came from one sample that was sequenced in a study of OX40 agonist ivuxolimab in advanced cancers. The method was the immunoSEQ multiplex PCR assay. Here the immuneACCESS table is served through TCRdb, limited to in-frame sequences with V and J called. Missing clones are a known gap in these copies; in checked studies unresolved V genes cover under half, and the rest lacks a known reason. The sample table holds about 45,000 clones, of which roughly 86% were seen once. The ten most abundant clones make up around 1.1% of the sample. Material: CD4+ or CD8+ T cells sorted from blood, obtained in a trial of the OX40 agonist ivuxolimab. These receptors all come from an adult with an advanced solid tumor such as melanoma, head and neck, liver or kidney cancer.

This chain connects TRBV30 to TRBJ1-2, with D unresolved. The V gene lost 3 bases and the J gene lost 4 bases, with 12 bases spanning the gap. CDR1 and CDR2 (germline): GTSNPN, SVGIG (reference sequence). The CDR3 is 13 amino acids. CDR3 sequence (DNA): TGTGCCTGGAGCCCAGAGACTCTCTATGGCTACACCTTC. This gives the protein CAWSPETLYGYTF. Full variable domain (outside the CDR3, taken from reference TRBV30 and TRBJ1-2): SQTIHQWPATLVQPVGSPLSLECTVEGTSNPNLYWYRQAAGRGLQLLFYSVGIGQISSEVPQNLSASRPQDRQFILSSKKLLLSDSGFYLCAWSPETLYGYTFGSGTRLTVV.

The chain uses TRBV18 and TRBJ2-3; TRBD2 aligns across 13 bases. The germline gives CDR1 KGHSH, CDR2 LQKENI. The CDR3 contains 17 residues. J lost 4 bases, V lost 2 bases, and 6 bases had no gene match. CDR3 region: CASSPYGTSGTADTQYF. CDR3 bases: TGTGCCAGCTCACCATACGGGACTAGCGGGACCGCAGATACGCAGTATTTT.